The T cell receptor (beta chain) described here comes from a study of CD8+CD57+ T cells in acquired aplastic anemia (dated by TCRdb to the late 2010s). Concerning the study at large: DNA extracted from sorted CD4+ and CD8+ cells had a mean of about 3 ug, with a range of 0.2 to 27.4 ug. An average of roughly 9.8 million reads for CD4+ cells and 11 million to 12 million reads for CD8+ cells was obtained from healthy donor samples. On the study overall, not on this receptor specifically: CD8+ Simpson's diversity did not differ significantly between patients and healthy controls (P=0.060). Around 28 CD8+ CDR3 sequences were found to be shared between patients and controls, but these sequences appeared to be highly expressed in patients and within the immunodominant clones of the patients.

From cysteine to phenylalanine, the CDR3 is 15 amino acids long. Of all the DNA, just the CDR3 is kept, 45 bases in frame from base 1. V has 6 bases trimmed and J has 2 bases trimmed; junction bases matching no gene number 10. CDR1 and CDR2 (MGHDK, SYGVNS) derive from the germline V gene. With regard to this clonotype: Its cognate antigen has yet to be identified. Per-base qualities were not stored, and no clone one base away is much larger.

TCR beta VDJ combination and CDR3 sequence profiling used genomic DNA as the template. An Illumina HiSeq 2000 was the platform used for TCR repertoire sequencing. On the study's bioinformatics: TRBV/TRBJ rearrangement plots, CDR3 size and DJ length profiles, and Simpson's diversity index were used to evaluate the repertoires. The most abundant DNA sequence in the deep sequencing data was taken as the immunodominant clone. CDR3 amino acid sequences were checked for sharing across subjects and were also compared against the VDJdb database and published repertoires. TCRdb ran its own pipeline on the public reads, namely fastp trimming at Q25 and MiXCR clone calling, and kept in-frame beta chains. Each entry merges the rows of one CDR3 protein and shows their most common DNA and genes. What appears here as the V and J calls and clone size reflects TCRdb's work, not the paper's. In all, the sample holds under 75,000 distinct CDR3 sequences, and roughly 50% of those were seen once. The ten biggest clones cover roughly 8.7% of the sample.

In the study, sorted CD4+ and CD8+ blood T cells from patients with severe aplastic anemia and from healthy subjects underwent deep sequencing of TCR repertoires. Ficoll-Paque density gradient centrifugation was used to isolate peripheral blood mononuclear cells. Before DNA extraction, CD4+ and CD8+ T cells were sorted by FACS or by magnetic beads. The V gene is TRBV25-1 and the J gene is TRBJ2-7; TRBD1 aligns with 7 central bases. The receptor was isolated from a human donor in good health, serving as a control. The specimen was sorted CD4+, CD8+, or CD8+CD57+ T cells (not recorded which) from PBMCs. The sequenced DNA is TGTGCCAGCAGGACACCAGGGACAGCAACCTACGAGCAGTACTTC. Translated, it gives CASRTPGTATYEQYF.